Reported below is one TCR beta chain. Its antigen is still unknown. No base quality values were provided; no much bigger clone lies one nucleotide off. The sample originates from a study of CD8+CD57+ T cells in acquired aplastic anemia (dated by TCRdb to between 2017 and 2018). About the full investigation: On average, sorted CD4+ and CD8+ cells yielded around 3.5 ug of extracted DNA, with a range of 0.2 to 27.4 ug. An average of about 10 million reads for CD4+ cells and 11 million to 12 million reads for CD8+ cells was obtained from healthy donor samples. The study at large found these results: Between patients and healthy controls, no significant difference in CD8+ Simpson's diversity was found (P=0.060). Although 25 to 30 CD8+ CDR3 sequences were shared by patients and controls, these sequences appeared highly expressed in patients and within the immunodominant clones of patients.

The study deep-sequenced TCR repertoires of sorted CD4+ and CD8+ blood T cells from severe aplastic anemia patients and healthy subjects. Ficoll-Paque density gradient centrifugation was used to isolate peripheral blood mononuclear cells. CD4+ and CD8+ T cells were sorted by FACS or magnetic beads before DNA extraction. The germline V gene encodes CDR1 LNHNV and CDR2 YYDKDF (reference sequence). The CDR3 starts with the cysteine, ends with the phenylalanine, and has 15 residues. The kept DNA is CDR3 alone, 45 bases in frame from the first base. The junction carries 9 bases between V and J, which are trimmed by 0 bases and 0 bases respectively. Genomic DNA was used as template for profiling of TCR beta VDJ combinations and CDR3 sequences. An Illumina HiSeq 2000 was the platform used for TCR repertoire sequencing. Processing in the source paper ran as follows. TRBV/TRBJ rearrangement plots, CDR3 size and DJ length profiles, and Simpson's diversity index were used to assess repertoires. The most abundant DNA sequence in the deep sequencing data was taken as the immunodominant clone. CDR3 amino acid sequences were checked for sharing across subjects and were also compared against the VDJdb database and published repertoires. TCRdb reran the public reads through fastp at Q25 and MiXCR, keeping productive beta chains. Each entry is one CDR3 protein sequence, shown with its most common DNA and genes. TCRdb, not the authors, supplied the V and J calls. In this sample the table shows around 180,000 distinct CDR3 sequences, approximately 60% of which occur a single time. The ten top clones hold roughly 44% of the sample.

The receptor's source is a human donor in good health. The chain is made from TRBV15 and TRBJ2-7; TRBD2 is a possible D gene, resting on 6 matching bases. Material: sorted CD4+, CD8+, or CD8+CD57+ T cells (not recorded which) from PBMCs. The nucleotides are TGTGCCACCAGCAGAGAGGCGACTAGCTCCTACGAGCAGTACTTC. It specifies CATSREATSSYEQYF. The CDR3 plus the reference TRBV15 and TRBJ2-7 genes for the other parts give the full variable domain: DAMVIQNPRYQVTQFGKPVTLSCSQTLNHNVMYWYQQKSSQAPKLLFHYYDKDFNNEADTPDNFQSRRPNTSFCFLDIRSPGLGDTAMYLCATSREATSSYEQYFGPGTRLTVT.